This T cell receptor beta chain was identified in a study of blood T cell repertoires in COVID-19 (dated by TCRdb to 2020 to 2022). About the study as a whole: Samples covering the acute and convalescent phases of COVID-19 were provided by collaborators in the United States, Italy and Spain. The prospective study material was composed of cDNA or gDNA derived from T cells, B-cell-depleted T cells, or PBMCs. Deeply sampled blood TCRbeta repertoires from subjects exposed to, actively infected with, or recovered from COVID-19 were included in the dataset. A freely available public database, intended as a resource for researchers studying the immune response to SARS-CoV-2, is where the repertoires were released. The samples were drawn from the first 160 participants of the ongoing ImmuneRACE study and from 950 to 1,500 subjects provided by 6 global collaborators. Nearly every sample came with metadata listing a de-identified subject ID, COVID-19 status, age in years and sex. HLA class I and class II types, where available, came from metadata supplied by the sample provider rather than from assay-based typing.

The collaborating institutions used their own protocols to collect whole blood in K2EDTA tubes. Collaborator samples were shipped for TCRbeta analysis as frozen whole blood, isolated PBMCs, or DNA extracted from either sample type. TCRbeta CDR3 regions were amplified from genomic DNA by means of the immunoSEQ Assay, a bias-controlled multiplex PCR. The published analysis was carried out like this. Nucleated cell counts per sample were estimated from amplification of reference gene primers within the assay. Sequence reads were collapsed and filtered to measure the absolute abundance of every unique TCRbeta CDR3 rearrangement. For each sample, productive Simpson clonality was calculated by taking the square root of Simpson's diversity index across productive rearrangements. TCRdb took this table from immuneACCESS and kept in-frame rearrangements with V and J called. Such tables lack part of the clones; where checked against another copy, unresolved V genes explain under half of the gap, and the rest is unexplained. V and J calls plus clone size are reproduced from that table; the DNA served to infer D and trimming. The sample table lists hundreds of thousands of clones, around 89% of them with a count of one. The top ten clonotypes cover approximately 0.3% of the sample.

Here V drops 2 bases and J drops 0 bases, and the junction holds 1 base not matched to any gene. In the germline V gene, CDR1 corresponds to SGHRS and CDR2 to YFSETQ. The CDR3 starts with the cysteine, ends with the phenylalanine, and has 14 residues. The read is trimmed to its CDR3 DNA, 42 bases read in frame from base 1. The paper's findings and limits, for the study overall: How much clinical and demographic metadata was included differed by source and by participant, and the metadata was provided uncurated.

In the case of this clone: Its binding antigen is unknown. Base qualities are not recorded, but no much larger clone differs from it by a single base.

Material for sequencing was peripheral blood. The chain joins TRBV5-1 to TRBJ1-1; 7 central bases correspond to TRBD1. The sequence derives from a woman younger than 35 with acute or convalescent COVID-19. The DNA sequence follows: TGCGCCAGCAGCTTAAGGGGGCTGAACACTGAAGCTTTCTTT. Its amino acids are CASSLRGLNTEAFF.